This entry is about one TCR beta chain. This sample was taken from a study of blood T cell repertoires in COVID-19. Background on the study: Specimens from acute and convalescent COVID-19 originated in the United States, Italy and Spain.

Authors' analysis steps: Cell counts per sample came from amplifying reference gene primers. Sequencing used immunoSEQ multiplex PCR; TCRdb keeps in-frame clones, though not all of them. The V and J calls and clone size come from that table; D and trimming were worked out from the DNA. The table shows roughly 330,000 clones, with more than 70% occurring only once. The sequenced sample consisted of peripheral blood. This TCR derives from a woman in her fifties or sixties with acute or convalescent COVID-19.

CDR3 sequence reads: CAWGMDGGRYGYTF. CDR3 DNA sequence: TGTGCCTGGGGTATGGACGGAGGGCGATATGGCTACACCTTC. The gene calls are TRBV30 and TRBJ1-2; D ambiguous. CDR1 is GTSNPN and CDR2 is SVGIG in the germline V gene (reference sequence). The ends were cut back, 5 bases at V and 5 bases at J, with 18 bases in the middle. The CDR3 is 14 amino acids. The variable domain in full, completed from reference TRBV30 and TRBJ1-2, reads SQTIHQWPATLVQPVGSPLSLECTVEGTSNPNLYWYRQAAGRGLQLLFYSVGIGQISSEVPQNLSASRPQDRQFILSSKKLLLSDSGFYLCAWGMDGGRYGYTFGSGTRLTVV.